Given below is one TCR beta chain in context. These data originate in a study of blood T cell repertoires in COVID-19. Turning to the study itself: Samples taken during acute and convalescent COVID-19 were collected in the United States, Italy and Spain.

Trimming removed 3 bases at V and 6 bases at J, with 11 bases between. From germline, CDR1 is DFQATT and CDR2 SNEGSKA (reference sequence). The CDR3 extends over 12 amino acids. In the authors' workflow: Reference gene primer amplification gave estimated nucleated cell counts. Some clones are missing from TCRdb's copy, which holds only in-frame ones; the method was immunoSEQ multiplex PCR. The D gene and trimming were derived from the DNA, and the V and J assignments and clone size from that table. The table includes some 340,000 clones, approximately 91% detected once. Everyone who took part was 18 to 89 years old, and they came from about 25 US areas. Clinical history reported by participants formed the basis on which cohorts were assigned.

The sequenced sample was PBMCs or T cells enriched from blood (not recorded which). The receptor was derived from a woman in her 30s who had been exposed to COVID-19. The chain joins TRBV20-1 to TRBJ1-2; no firm D call. Here the CDR3 reads CSASRFRDGYTF. In DNA form, the CDR3 reads TGCAGTGCTAGTCGCTTTCGGGATGGCTACACCTTC.